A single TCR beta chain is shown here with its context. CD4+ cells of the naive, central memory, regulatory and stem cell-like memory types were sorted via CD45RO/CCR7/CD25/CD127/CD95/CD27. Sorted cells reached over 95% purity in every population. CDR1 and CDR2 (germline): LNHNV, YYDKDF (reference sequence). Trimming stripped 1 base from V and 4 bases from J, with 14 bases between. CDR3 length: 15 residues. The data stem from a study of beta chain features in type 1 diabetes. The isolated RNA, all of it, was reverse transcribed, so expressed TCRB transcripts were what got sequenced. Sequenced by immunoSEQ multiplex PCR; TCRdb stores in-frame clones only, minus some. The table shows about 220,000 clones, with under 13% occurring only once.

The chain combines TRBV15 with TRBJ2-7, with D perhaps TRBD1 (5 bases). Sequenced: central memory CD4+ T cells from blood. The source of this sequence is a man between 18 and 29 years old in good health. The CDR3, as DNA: TGTGCCACCAGCAGAGTAGCAGGGTGGGGTTACGAGCAGTACTTC. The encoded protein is CATSRVAGWGYEQYF.